One sample yielded the 17 T cell receptor beta chains listed below, sequenced in a study of blood T cells in healthy people across ages. Primers used in a second PCR of about 7 to 12 cycles were a sample-barcoded 5' primer and a J-beta primer mix. TCRdb analysed the 5' RACE reads with MiXCR anew, one entry per CDR3 protein. This repertoire shows 700,000 or so distinct CDR3 sequences, 40% to 50% found once; its top ten account for around 32%. The sample taken for sequencing was blood. Receptors originate from a man older than 75 in good health.

CDR3 DNA sequence: TGTGCCACGGCCAGGGCTAGGGCAAACAATGAGCAGTTCTTC. Translating gives CATARARANNEQFF. The chain carries TRBV24-1 and TRBJ2-1; maybe TRBD1 (5 bases). The CDR3 totals 14 residues. CDR1 and CDR2 from the germline V gene are KGHDR and SFDVKD. V was trimmed by 10 bases and J by 5 bases, leaving 17 bases between them.

V and J are TRBV28 and TRBJ1-1, with 9 nucleotides matching TRBD1. The CDR3 spans 12 residues. Germline V CDR1 and CDR2: MDHEN, SYDVKM. V lost 11 bases, J lost 1 base, and 2 bases stayed unmatched. The DNA of the CDR3 is TGTGCCGGGGGACAGGGGAACACTGAAGCTTTCTTT. Its protein product is CAGGQGNTEAFF.

The rearrangement links TRBV20-1 to TRBJ2-3, with 10 positions matching TRBD2. J gave up 4 bases and V 4 bases, and 5 bases lay outside the gene matches. The CDR3 is 14 residues long. The germline gives CDR1 DFQATT, CDR2 SNEGSKA (reference sequence). The CDR3 DNA reads as TGCAGTGCTAAGCGGGAGGGTGAGGCAGATACGCAGTATTTT. Translating gives CSAKREGEADTQYF.

This clonotype turned up a few times. The genes are TRBV15 and TRBJ2-4, with a weak D call TRBD1 (6 bases). CDR3 length: 13 amino acids. V gave up 0 bases and J gave up 8 bases, with 8 bases separating them. The germline gives CDR1 LNHNV, CDR2 YYDKDF (reference sequence). DNA of the CDR3: TGTGCCACCAGCAGAGACAGGGGTGACATTCAGTACTTC. Protein sequence: CATSRDRGDIQYF.

The sample holds a few counts of this clonotype. The chain recombines TRBV27 with TRBJ2-7; 11 bases are a match to TRBD1. The CDR3 totals 15 residues. The germline gives CDR1 MNHEY, CDR2 SMNVEV (reference sequence). V gave up 6 bases and J gave up 4 bases; unmatched junction bases: 8. The CDR3 DNA follows: TGTGCCAGCAGACCAACCGGGACAGGGGGATACGAGCAGTACTTC. It translates to CASRPTGTGGYEQYF.

Only a few counts were recorded for this clonotype. The chain recombines TRBV20-1 with TRBJ2-3; tentatively, D is TRBD2 (5 bases). CDR1 and CDR2 from the germline V gene are DFQATT and SNEGSKA (reference sequence). The CDR3 runs to 15 residues. The V end lost 0 bases, the J end lost 6 bases, and 16 bases lay between the germline ends. The CDR3 loop is CSARDSGIGLDTQYF. The CDR3 DNA reads as TGCAGTGCTAGAGATTCGGGAATAGGTTTGGATACGCAGTATTTT.

The chain carries TRBV25-1 and TRBJ1-2, with D possibly matching TRBD1 (5 bases). From germline, CDR1 is MGHDK and CDR2 SYGVNS. This CDR3 is built from 14 residues. Trimming removed 2 bases at V and 2 bases at J, with 9 bases between. CDR3 nucleotides: TGTGCCAGCAGTGAACCAGGGATAAACTATGGCTACACCTTC. It yields the protein CASSEPGINYGYTF.

In its sample, this clonotype was seen a few times. At one boundary the junction diverges from the germline segment, which might be a read error. The chain recombines TRBV7-6 with TRBJ1-6; D may be TRBD1 (6 bases). This CDR3 is 18 amino acids long. Germline V lookup: CDR1 SGHVS, CDR2 FNYEAQ. CDR3: CASSYSNPGSTGGTPLHF. The CDR3 DNA reads TGTGCCAGCAGCTACTCTAACCCCGGAAGCACGGGAGGGACACCTCTCCACTTT.

This chain uses TRBV20-1 with TRBJ1-5; D gene unclear. Per germline, CDR1 DFQATT and CDR2 SNEGSKA (reference sequence). The CDR3 is 12 amino acids. The CDR3 sequence: CRVNPSNQPQHF. CDR3 coding DNA: TGCAGAGTTAACCCAAGCAATCAGCCCCAGCATTTT.

Ten or more counts support this clonotype. This sequence joins TRBV7-2 and TRBJ1-6, with 7 bases lining up with TRBD1. V shed 4 bases, J shed 7 bases, and the junction held 4 bases outside the gene matches. Germline CDR1 SGHTA, CDR2 FQGNSA. This CDR3 region has 14 residues. CDR3 loop: CASSYTGANSPLHF. The CDR3 DNA is TGTGCCAGCAGCTATACAGGGGCGAATTCACCCCTCCACTTT.

This clonotype was seen ten or more times. CDR3 in DNA: TGTGCCAGCAGTGCTACCGGGACAGGGATTTCACCCCTCCACTTT. It encodes CASSATGTGISPLHF. V usage is TRBV12-3 or TRBV12-4 and J usage is TRBJ1-6; 9 bases line up with TRBD1. J lost 9 bases, V lost 5 bases, and 8 bases had no gene match. The CDR3 totals 15 residues.

This clonotype has only a few counts. The rearrangement links TRBV27 to TRBJ2-1, with TRBD2 matching over 12 bases. V dropped 4 bases and J dropped 9; count of bases not matched to a gene: 7. The CDR3 is 15 residues long. Germline lookup yields CDR1 MNHEY and CDR2 SMNVEV (reference sequence). This chain's CDR3 is CASSSSGRAYGEQFF. The CDR3 coding sequence is TGTGCCAGCAGTTCTAGCGGGAGGGCCTATGGTGAGCAGTTCTTC.

This clonotype was found a few times. The CDR3 nucleotides are TGTGCCAGCACCGACCAACAGCGCCAAGAGACCCAGTACTTC. This gives the protein CASTDQQRQETQYF. The chain recombines TRBV7-9 with TRBJ2-5; no definite D call. The germline V gene has CDR1 SEHNR and CDR2 FQNEAQ (reference sequence). This CDR3 contains 14 residues. Trimming took off 7 bases at V and 1 base at J, with 13 bases between the two ends.

The DNA for the CDR3 is TGTGCCACCAGTGATCAACAGGGATGGGGCTGTGAAGCTTTCTTT. As protein: CATSDQQGWGCEAFF. The chain links TRBV24-1 to TRBJ1-1, with D maybe TRBD1 (6 bases). CDR1 is KGHDR and CDR2 is SFDVKD in the germline V gene. Trimming took off 3 bases at V and 7 bases at J, with 17 bases between the two ends. The CDR3 sequence is 15 residues long.

This rearrangement joins TRBV7-2 to TRBJ2-3, with 8 bases fitting TRBD2. CDR1 SGHTA and CDR2 FQGNSA come from the germline V gene. This CDR3 comprises 17 residues. V shed 4 bases, J shed 1 base, and the junction held 10 bases outside the gene matches. DNA of the CDR3: TGTGCCAGCAGCTCGTCCACAGCGGGGGCCCGCACAGATACGCAGTATTTT. Encoded protein: CASSSSTAGARTDTQYF.

This sequence joins TRBV7-2 and TRBJ1-1, with D uncertain. V lost 5 bases to trimming and J lost 4 bases, with 14 bases between them. The CDR3 is 14 residues long. CDR1 and CDR2 from the germline V gene are SGHTA and FQGNSA. CDR3 nucleotide sequence: TGTGCCAGCAGCCCGAGTTGGGTTTCCACTGAAGCTTTCTTT. Translation: CASSPSWVSTEAFF.

V is TRBV28 and J is TRBJ2-4, with a tentative D call TRBD2 (6 bases). Per germline, CDR1 MDHEN and CDR2 SYDVKM. The CDR3 loop spans 14 amino acids. With 3 bases removed from V and 4 bases from J, the gap between germline ends came to 10 bases. CDR3 amino acids: CASSFASGKNIQYF. The CDR3 nucleotides are TGTGCCAGCAGTTTTGCCAGCGGGAAAAACATTCAGTACTTC.